This entry features one T cell receptor (beta chain) sequence. Germline V gene lookup returns CDR1 DFQATT and CDR2 SNEGSKA (reference sequence). V was clipped by 0 bases and J by 1 base, with 8 bases between them. The CDR3 extends over 14 amino acids. This sample was included in a study of prognosis after radiotherapy for stage I lung cancer. Study at large: Among the enrolled patients, 13 to 15 had newly diagnosed primary stage I lung tumors, while about 5 had oligometastatic NSCLC following surgical resection of the primary tumor. In total, roughly 13 men and a handful of women took part as patients, aged roughly 53 to 85 with a median of approximately 77 years.

Genomic DNA yielded TCR beta CDR3, amplified by two-round multiplex PCR. With primers specific to each TRBV and TRBJ gene, the first-round PCR was performed. MiXCR, applied by TCRdb to the multiplex PCR reads, yields one record per CDR3 protein. The sample holds 15,000 or so distinct CDR3 sequences; approximately 50% are singletons and the top ten take 38%. This sequence originates from a donor aged 50 or older with non-small cell lung cancer. Sequences were derived from PBMCs, sampled before or after stereotactic body radiation therapy (not recorded which). The V and J genes are TRBV20-1 and TRBJ2-3; tentative D call: TRBD2 (6 bases). For the CDR3, the DNA is TGCAGTGCTAGAGACGGCGGGGGCACAGATACGCAGTATTTT. Amino acid sequence: CSARDGGGTDTQYF.